This T cell receptor beta chain was recorded in a study of shared clonotypes between healthy human individuals. General study results and limits: Clonotypes that were shared across a handful of donors made up around 4.6% of naive CD4 clonotypes.

The CDR3 length is 13 residues. Trimming pared 0 bases from V and 4 bases from J, leaving 4 bases between. Germline V CDR1 and CDR2: MNHNY, SVGAGI (reference sequence). Each subset's genomic DNA was shared equally among a number of immunoSEQ plates. The method was immunoSEQ multiplex PCR; TCRdb's version includes in-frame clones alone and lacks a portion of them. In the table there are more than 2 million clones, roughly 94% of which are singletons. About this clone: Its cognate antigen is unknown. Other DNA variants within this sample encode the same CDR3.

The source of this sequence is a man younger than 35 in good health. Specimen: naive CD4+ T cells sorted from blood. Described subset: CD45RA+ positively selected. The chain employs TRBV6-6 and TRBJ1-3; D gene unclear. The CDR3 nucleotides are TGTGCCAGCAGTTACTCTCCGGGAAACACCATATATTTT. Translating it yields CASSYSPGNTIYF.